Each of the 13 T cell receptor beta chains below was sequenced from the same sample in a study of monozygotic twins with inflammatory bowel disease. TCRdb reprocessed the 5' RACE reads, keeping one entry per CDR3 protein, no DNA. This sample's table has about 330,000 distinct CDR3 sequences. Material: blood. All receptors come from a human donor with ulcerative colitis or Crohn's disease, or a healthy co-twin of an affected twin (not recorded which).

J is TRBJ1-1 and V is TRBV12-3 or TRBV12-4. This CDR3 is built from 15 residues. The CDR3 spells CASSFGHTLYTEAFF.

The rearrangement links TRBV27 to TRBJ2-2. The CDR3 is made up of 14 amino acids. CDR1 is MNHEY and CDR2 is SMNVEV in the germline V gene (reference sequence). This CDR3 reads CASRELTSTGELFF.

This rearrangement joins TRBV5-1 to TRBJ2-5; no DNA is available, so the TRBD2 call from TCRdb remains unchecked. This CDR3 has 15 residues. CDR1 and CDR2 (germline): SGHRS, YFSETQ. The CDR3 here is CASSSLGRTLRTQYF.

This rearrangement joins TRBV27 to TRBJ2-7; TCRdb's D call, TRBD1, is unchecked because there is no DNA. This CDR3 has 12 amino acids. Looked up from germline, CDR1 is MNHEY and CDR2 is SMNVEV (reference sequence). This CDR3 is CASNLTPVEQYF.

The J gene is TRBJ2-1, the V gene TRBV6-1; the TCRdb D gene call, TRBD2, has no DNA to confirm it. Germline-derived CDR1 and CDR2 are MNHNS and SASEGT. The CDR3 consists of 15 residues. CDR3 protein: CASTEAKGGRNEQFF.

The rearrangement uses TRBV6-1 and TRBJ2-5; TCRdb indicates TRBD2, and absent DNA this call remains unverified. From germline, CDR1 is MNHNS and CDR2 SASEGT. This CDR3 is built from 13 residues. CDR3 residues: CASSDGLAETQYF.

This sequence joins TRBV5-1 and TRBJ2-5; TCRdb outputs TRBD1, but without DNA this stays unchecked. Germline values: CDR1 SGHRS, CDR2 YFSETQ. This CDR3 spans 14 amino acids. CDR3 sequence reads: CASSPGGNQETQYF.

The chain is built from TRBV19 and TRBJ2-5; absent DNA, TCRdb's TRBD1 call cannot be checked. Germline CDR1 LNHDA, CDR2 SQIVND (reference sequence). The CDR3 consists of 13 residues. The CDR3 region is CATRDRGWETQYF.

The chain has TRBV5-1 and TRBJ1-6; lacking DNA, the TRBD1 call made by TCRdb goes unchecked. Germline lookup yields CDR1 SGHRS and CDR2 YFSETQ. This CDR3 is built from 15 residues. The CDR3 here is CASSGGGRDNSPLHF.

V usage is TRBV4-3 and J usage is TRBJ2-1. The CDR3 is 13 residues long. CDR1 and CDR2 from the germline V gene are LGHNA and YSLEER. The CDR3 reads CASSQVNGVGQFF.

The chain joins TRBV29-1 to TRBJ2-4; the D gene TCRdb calls, TRBD1, cannot be checked with no DNA. The CDR3 is made up of 12 amino acids. The germline CDR1 and CDR2 sequences are SQVTM and ANQGSEA. CDR3 residues: CSVGQGKNMQYF.

The chain carries TRBV20-1 and TRBJ2-1; TCRdb's D gene call, TRBD2, goes unchecked for lack of DNA. CDR1 is DFQATT, CDR2 SNEGSKA, per germline (reference sequence). The CDR3 spans 15 residues. CDR3 loop: CSARSGTSSYNEQFF.

The gene calls are TRBV5-1 and TRBJ2-7; TCRdb gives TRBD2 as the D gene, but with no DNA this cannot be confirmed. This CDR3 comprises 14 residues. From germline, CDR1 is SGHRS and CDR2 YFSETQ. CDR3 loop: CASSSPGLVYEQYF.